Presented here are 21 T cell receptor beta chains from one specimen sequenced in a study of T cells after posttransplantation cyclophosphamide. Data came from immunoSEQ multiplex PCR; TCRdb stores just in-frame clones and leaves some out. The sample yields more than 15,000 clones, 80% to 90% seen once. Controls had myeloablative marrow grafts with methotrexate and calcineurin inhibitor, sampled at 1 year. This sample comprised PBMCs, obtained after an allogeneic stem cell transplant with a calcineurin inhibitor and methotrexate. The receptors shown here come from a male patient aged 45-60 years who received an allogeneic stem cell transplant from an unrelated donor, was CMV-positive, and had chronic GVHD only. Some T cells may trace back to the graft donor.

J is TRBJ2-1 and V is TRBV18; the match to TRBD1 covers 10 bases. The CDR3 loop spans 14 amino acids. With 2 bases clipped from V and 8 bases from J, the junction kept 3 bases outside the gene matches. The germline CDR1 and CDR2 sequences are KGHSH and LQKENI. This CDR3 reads CASSPRTGGDEQFF. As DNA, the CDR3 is TGTGCCAGCTCACCAAGGACAGGGGGGGATGAGCAGTTCTTC.

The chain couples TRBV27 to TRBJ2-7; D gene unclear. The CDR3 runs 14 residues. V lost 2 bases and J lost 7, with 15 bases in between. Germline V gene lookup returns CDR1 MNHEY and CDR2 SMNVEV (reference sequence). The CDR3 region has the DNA TGTGCCAGCAGTTTAGGCAGGTATCTGGGTGAGCAGTACTTC. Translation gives CASSLGRYLGEQYF.

The CDR3 DNA is TGTGCCAGCAGCTGGGGAGAGAAAGCTTTCTTT. This translates into CASSWGEKAFF. The V and J genes are TRBV5-6 and TRBJ1-1; D is ambiguous. The V end was cut by 3 bases, the J end by 9 bases, with 9 bases between. CDR1 and CDR2 (germline): SGHDT, YYEEEE. There are 11 residues in the CDR3.

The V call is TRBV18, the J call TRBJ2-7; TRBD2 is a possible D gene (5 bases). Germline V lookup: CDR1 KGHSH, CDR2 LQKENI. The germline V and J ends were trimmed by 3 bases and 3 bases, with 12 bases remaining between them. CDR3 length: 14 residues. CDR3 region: CASSPDVRGYEQYF. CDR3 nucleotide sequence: TGTGCCAGCTCACCGGACGTACGGGGCTACGAGCAGTACTTC.

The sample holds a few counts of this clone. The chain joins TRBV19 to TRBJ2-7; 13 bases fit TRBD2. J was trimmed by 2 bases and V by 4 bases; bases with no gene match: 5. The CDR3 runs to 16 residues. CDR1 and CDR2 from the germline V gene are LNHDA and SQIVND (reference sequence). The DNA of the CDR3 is TGTGCCAGTAGTAGGGGGGGACTAGCGGGGACCTACGAGCAGTACTTC. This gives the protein CASSRGGLAGTYEQYF.

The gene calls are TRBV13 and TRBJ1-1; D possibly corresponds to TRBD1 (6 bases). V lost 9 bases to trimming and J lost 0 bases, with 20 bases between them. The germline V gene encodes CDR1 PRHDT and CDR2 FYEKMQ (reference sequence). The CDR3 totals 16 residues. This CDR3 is CASRVRGGGLNTEAFF. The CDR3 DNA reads TGTGCCAGTAGGGTACGAGGGGGGGGACTGAACACTGAAGCTTTCTTT.

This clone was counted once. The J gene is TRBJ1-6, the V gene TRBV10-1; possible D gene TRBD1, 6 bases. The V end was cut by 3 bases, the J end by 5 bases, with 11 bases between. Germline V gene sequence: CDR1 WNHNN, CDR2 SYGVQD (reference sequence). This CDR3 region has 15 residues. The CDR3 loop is CASSDRGGDNSPLHF. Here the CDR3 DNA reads TGCGCCAGCAGTGATAGGGGGGGGGATAATTCACCCCTCCACTTT.

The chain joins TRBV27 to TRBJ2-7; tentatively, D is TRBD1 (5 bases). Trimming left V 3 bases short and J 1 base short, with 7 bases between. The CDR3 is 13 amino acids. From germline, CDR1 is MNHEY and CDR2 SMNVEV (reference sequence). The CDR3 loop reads CASSLTASYEQYF. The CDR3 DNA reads TGTGCCAGCAGTTTGACAGCATCCTACGAGCAGTACTTC.

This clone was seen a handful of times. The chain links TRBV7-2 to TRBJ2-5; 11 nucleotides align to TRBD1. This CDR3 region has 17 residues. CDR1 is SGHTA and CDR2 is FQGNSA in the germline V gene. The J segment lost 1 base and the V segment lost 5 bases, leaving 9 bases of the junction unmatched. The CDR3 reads CASSQAPGTGGQETQYF. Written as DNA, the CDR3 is TGTGCCAGCAGCCAAGCCCCCGGGACAGGGGGCCAAGAGACCCAGTACTTC.

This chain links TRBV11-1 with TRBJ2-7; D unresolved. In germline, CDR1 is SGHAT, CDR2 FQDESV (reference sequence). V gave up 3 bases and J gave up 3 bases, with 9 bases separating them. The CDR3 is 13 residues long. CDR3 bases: TGTGCCAGCAGCTTCTTCTCAGGCTACGAGCAGTACTTC. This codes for CASSFFSGYEQYF.

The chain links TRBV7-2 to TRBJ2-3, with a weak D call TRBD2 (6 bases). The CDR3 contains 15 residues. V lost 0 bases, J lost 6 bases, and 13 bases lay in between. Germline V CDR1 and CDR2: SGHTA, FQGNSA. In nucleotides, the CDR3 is TGTGCCAGCAGCTTAGCGGGAGGCTTGTTGGATACGCAGTATTTT. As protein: CASSLAGGLLDTQYF.

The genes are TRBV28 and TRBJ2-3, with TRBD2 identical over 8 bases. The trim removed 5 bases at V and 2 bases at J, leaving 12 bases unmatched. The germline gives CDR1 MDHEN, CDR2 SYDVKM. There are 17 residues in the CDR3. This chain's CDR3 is CASSPSGSVLLTDTQYF. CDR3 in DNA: TGTGCCAGCAGTCCAAGCGGGAGCGTCCTTCTCACAGATACGCAGTATTTT.

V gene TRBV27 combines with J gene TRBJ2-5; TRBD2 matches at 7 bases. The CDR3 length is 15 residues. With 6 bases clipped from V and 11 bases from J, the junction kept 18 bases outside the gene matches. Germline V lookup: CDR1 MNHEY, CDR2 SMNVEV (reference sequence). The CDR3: CASSLILADLSGQYF. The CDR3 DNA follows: TGTGCCAGCAGCCTGATCCTAGCGGACCTATCGGGGCAGTACTTC.

CDR3 amino acids: CASSTGTRETQYF. The CDR3 bases are TGTGCCAGTAGTACAGGGACAAGGGAGACCCAGTACTTC. This chain links TRBV19 with TRBJ2-5; a possible D gene is TRBD1 (6 bases). The CDR3 loop spans 13 amino acids. Germline loops: CDR1 LNHDA, CDR2 SQIVND (reference sequence). Trimming stripped 4 bases from V and 5 bases from J, with 11 bases between.

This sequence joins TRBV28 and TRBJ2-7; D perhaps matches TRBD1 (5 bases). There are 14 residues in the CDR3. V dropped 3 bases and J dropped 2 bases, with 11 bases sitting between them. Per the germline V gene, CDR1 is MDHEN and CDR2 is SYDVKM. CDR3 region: CASSFRGPTYEQYF. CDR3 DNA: TGTGCCAGCAGTTTTAGGGGCCCCACCTACGAGCAGTACTTC.

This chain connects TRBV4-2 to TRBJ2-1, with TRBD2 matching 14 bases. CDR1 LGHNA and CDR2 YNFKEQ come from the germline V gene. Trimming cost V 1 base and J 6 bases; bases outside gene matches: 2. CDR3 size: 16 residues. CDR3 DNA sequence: TGTGCCAGCAGCCAAGGCGGGACTAGCGGGGGCAATGAGCAGTTCTTC. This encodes CASSQGGTSGGNEQFF.

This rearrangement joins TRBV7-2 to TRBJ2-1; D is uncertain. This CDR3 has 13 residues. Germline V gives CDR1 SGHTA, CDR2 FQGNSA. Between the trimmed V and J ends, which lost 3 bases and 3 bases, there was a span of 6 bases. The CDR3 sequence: CASSLTDYNEQFF. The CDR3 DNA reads TGTGCCAGCAGCTTGACTGACTACAATGAGCAGTTCTTC.

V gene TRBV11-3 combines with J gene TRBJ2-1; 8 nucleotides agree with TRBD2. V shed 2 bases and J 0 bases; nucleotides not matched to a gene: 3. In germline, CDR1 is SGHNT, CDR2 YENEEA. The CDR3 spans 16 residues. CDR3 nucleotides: TGTGCCAGCAGCTTAATCAGCGGGAGCTCCTACAATGAGCAGTTCTTC. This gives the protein CASSLISGSSYNEQFF.

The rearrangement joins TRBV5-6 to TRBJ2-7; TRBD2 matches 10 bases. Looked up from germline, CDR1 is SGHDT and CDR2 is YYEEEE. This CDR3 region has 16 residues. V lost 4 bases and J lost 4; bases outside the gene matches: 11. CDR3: CASSPGTSVGLYEQYF. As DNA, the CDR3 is TGTGCCAGCAGCCCCGGGACTAGCGTCGGCCTTTACGAGCAGTACTTC.

CDR3 residues: CASSELTGVNEKLFF. The CDR3 bases are TGTGCCAGCAGTGAACTGACAGGGGTTAATGAAAAACTGTTTTTT. This rearrangement joins TRBV25-1 to TRBJ1-4; 8 bases align to TRBD1. After removal of 2 bases from V and 4 bases from J, the junction contained 3 bases not matched to a gene. The CDR3 length is 15 residues. Germline V gene sequence: CDR1 MGHDK, CDR2 SYGVNS. The complete variable domain, with remaining parts taken from reference TRBV25-1 and TRBJ1-4, reads EADIYQTPRYLVIGTGKKITLECSQTMGHDKMYWYQQDPGMELHLIHYSYGVNSTEKGDLSSESTVSRIRTEHFPLTLESARPSHTSQYLCASSELTGVNEKLFFGSGTQLSVL.

CDR3 coding DNA: TGTGCCAGCAGGCTAGGGGAAGATGAGCAGTTCTTC. Translation: CASRLGEDEQFF. This chain uses TRBV7-2 with TRBJ2-1; perhaps TRBD1 as D (5 bases). V dropped 6 bases and J dropped 8 bases, with 11 bases sitting between them. Germline CDR1 and CDR2: SGHTA and FQGNSA. This CDR3 contains 12 residues.